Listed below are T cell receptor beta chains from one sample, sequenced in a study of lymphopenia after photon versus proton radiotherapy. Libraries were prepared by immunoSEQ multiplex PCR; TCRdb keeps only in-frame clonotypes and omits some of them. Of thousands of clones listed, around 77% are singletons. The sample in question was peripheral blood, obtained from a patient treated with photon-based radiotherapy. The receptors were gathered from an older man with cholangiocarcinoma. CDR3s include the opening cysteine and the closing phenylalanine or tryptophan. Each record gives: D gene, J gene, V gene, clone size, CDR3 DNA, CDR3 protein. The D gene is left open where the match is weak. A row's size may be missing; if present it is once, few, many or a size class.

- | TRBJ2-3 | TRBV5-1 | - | TGCGCCAGCAGCTTGAGAGGGGACGGAGATACGCAGTATTTT | CASSLRGDGDTQYF
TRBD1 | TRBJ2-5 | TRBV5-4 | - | TGTGCCAGCAGCTTACCGGGACAGGGGAGAGAGACCCAGTACTTC | CASSLPGQGRETQYF
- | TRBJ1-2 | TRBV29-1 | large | TGCAGCGCTGGGGATGGGGGCTATGGCTACACCTTC | CSAGDGGYGYTF
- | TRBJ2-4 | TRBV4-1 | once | TGCGCCAGCAGCCAAGACTGGCGCGGAAACATTCAGTACTTC | CASSQDWRGNIQYF
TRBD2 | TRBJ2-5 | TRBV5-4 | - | TGTGCCAGCAGCTTCGCCGGGACTAGCGGGGGGGAGACCCAGTACTTC | CASSFAGTSGGETQYF
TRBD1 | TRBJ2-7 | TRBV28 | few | TGTGCCAGCCTCAACAGGGGAAGCTACGAGCAGTACTTC | CASLNRGSYEQYF
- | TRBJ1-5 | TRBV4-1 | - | TGCGCCAGCAGCCCTCGCGAGGTCGGAGTGGGGCCCCAGCATTTT | CASSPREVGVGPQHF
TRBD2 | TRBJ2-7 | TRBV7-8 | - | TGTGCCAGCAGCCCCCGGGGAGGCGGGAGCTCCTACGAGCAGTACTTC | CASSPRGGGSSYEQYF
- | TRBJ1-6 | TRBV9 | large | TGTGCCAGCAGCGTAGGAAGACCCTATAATTCACCCCTCCACTTT | CASSVGRPYNSPLHF
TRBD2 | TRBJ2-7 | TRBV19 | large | TGTGCCAGTAAGGCTAGCGGGGTCTCCTACGAGCAGTACTTC | CASKASGVSYEQYF
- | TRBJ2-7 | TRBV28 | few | TGTGCCAGCAGTTCATTCTCACAGGGAAACTCCTACGAGCAGTACTTC | CASSSFSQGNSYEQYF
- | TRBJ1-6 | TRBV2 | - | TGTGCCAGCATTCGAGGACAGCCCAATTCACCCCTCCACTTT | CASIRGQPNSPLHF
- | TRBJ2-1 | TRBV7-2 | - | TGTGCCAGCAGCTTAGATACGGGGGTCGAGCAGTTCTTC | CASSLDTGVEQFF
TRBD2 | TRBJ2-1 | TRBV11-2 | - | TGTGCCAGCAGCTTAGGGCGAAAGACTAGCGGGGATTACAATGAGCAGTTCTTC | CASSLGRKTSGDYNEQFF
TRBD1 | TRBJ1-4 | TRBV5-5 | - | TGTGCCAGCAGCTTGGGGACAGGGTTCAATGAAAAACTGTTTTTT | CASSLGTGFNEKLFF
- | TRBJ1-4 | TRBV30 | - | TGTGCCTGGGATCTATGGGGGCGCGGTGAAAAACTGTTTTTT | CAWDLWGRGEKLFF
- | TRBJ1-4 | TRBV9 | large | TGTGCCAGCAGCGTCGGACTGAATAATAATGAAAAACTGTTTTTT | CASSVGLNNNEKLFF
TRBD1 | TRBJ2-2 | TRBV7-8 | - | TGTGCCAGCAGCACCCACAGACAGGGAACCTTTTTGGGGGAGCTGTTTTTT | CASSTHRQGTFLGELFF
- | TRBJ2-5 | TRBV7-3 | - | TGTGCCAGCAGCTTCGACCAAGAGACCCAGTACTTC | CASSFDQETQYF
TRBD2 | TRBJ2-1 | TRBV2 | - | TGTGCCAGCAGTGTACTAGCGGGGGGGCCGGGGAATGAGCAGTTCTTC | CASSVLAGGPGNEQFF
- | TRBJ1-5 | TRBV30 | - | TGTGCCTGGAGTTCTAACCTCCCCAATCAGCCCCAGCATTTT | CAWSSNLPNQPQHF
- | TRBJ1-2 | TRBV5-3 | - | TGTGCCAGCAGCAACAGAGGAACGGGGAACTATGGCTACACCTTC | CASSNRGTGNYGYTF